The next 13 T cell receptor beta chains were all read from a single sample in a study of blood T cell repertoires in COVID-19. The protocol was immunoSEQ multiplex PCR, while the TCRdb copy is restricted to in-frame clones and leaves out a portion. The sample yields about 46,000 clones, roughly 88% seen once. The material sequenced was peripheral blood. These receptors were obtained from a human donor with active COVID-19. The donor label of this sample is uncertain.

This clone turned up a few times. The V call is TRBV9, the J call TRBJ1-6; TRBD1 matches at 12 bases. The CDR3 is made up of 15 amino acids. The germline gives CDR1 SGDLS, CDR2 YYNGEE. The junction had 5 bases not matched to a gene; V was cut back by 3 bases and J by 10 bases. CDR3 DNA sequence: TGTGCCAGCAGCGCGGGGGACAGGGGGCGATCACCCCTCCACTTT. It yields the protein CASSAGDRGRSPLHF.

The table lists this clone with a count of one. CDR3 sequence: CASSLPLGTQYF. DNA of the CDR3: TGTGCCAGCAGCTTGCCACTTGGTACGCAGTATTTT. The chain combines TRBV5-8 with TRBJ2-3; D remains ambiguous. Germline assignment: CDR1 SGHTS and CDR2 YDEGEE. The germline V and J ends were trimmed by 1 base and 8 bases, with 8 bases remaining between them. The CDR3 runs to 12 residues.

As for this clone: The junction and the germline gene differ at one end; a read error may be behind it. The chain uses TRBV2 and TRBJ1-2, with D hard to call. The CDR3 runs 14 residues. Germline V lookup: CDR1 SNHLY, CDR2 FYNNEI. The CDR3 reads CASREGRINYGYTF. DNA of the CDR3: TGTGCCAGCAGGGAAGGGCGGATTAACTATGGCTACACCTTC.

The chain carries TRBV5-3 and TRBJ1-4, with TRBD1 matching 7 bases. TRBV5-3 is recorded as an ORF, its role being uncertain. The V segment lost 4 bases and the J segment 0 bases; nucleotides outside the gene matches: 3. CDR3 length: 15 amino acids. In nucleotides, the CDR3 is TGTGCCAGAAGCGGGGGGACAGCAACTAATGAAAAACTGTTTTTT. It translates to CARSGGTATNEKLFF.

The gene calls are TRBV19 and TRBJ1-1; no clear D gene. The germline CDR1 and CDR2 sequences are LNHDA and SQIVND (reference sequence). The CDR3 runs 13 residues. V gave up 6 bases and J gave up 0 bases, with 8 bases separating them. As DNA, the CDR3 is TGTGCCAGTAGCGGGGAAATGAACACTGAAGCTTTCTTT. This sequence encodes CASSGEMNTEAFF.

This clone was detected only a few times. This chain links TRBV5-6 with TRBJ2-7, with TRBD2 matching 12 bases. The ends lost 2 bases at V and 8 bases at J; junction bases unmatched: 5. The CDR3 runs to 14 residues. CDR1 and CDR2 from the germline V gene are SGHDT and YYEEEE. CDR3: CASSFLAGGSKQYF. CDR3 nucleotides: TGTGCCAGCAGCTTCCTAGCGGGAGGGAGCAAGCAGTACTTC.

This clone was observed once. V and J are TRBV30 and TRBJ1-1; a weak D match, TRBD1 (5 bases). CDR1 GTSNPN and CDR2 SVGIG come from the germline V gene (reference sequence). V lost 4 bases and J lost 1, with 13 bases in between. The CDR3 loop spans 14 amino acids. CDR3 protein: CAWTRGTANTEAFF. Here the CDR3 DNA reads TGTGCCTGGACCCGCGGGACGGCGAACACTGAAGCTTTCTTT.

The chain employs TRBV30 and TRBJ2-2, with TRBD1 matching 7 bases. From germline, CDR1 is GTSNPN and CDR2 SVGIG (reference sequence). The V and J ends lost 8 bases and 1 base, in that order; junction bases with no gene match: 7. CDR3 length: 14 residues. CDR3 bases: TGTGCCGGGACCGGGACAGAGAACACCGGGGAGCTGTTTTTT. It yields the protein CAGTGTENTGELFF.

The rearrangement links TRBV4-1 to TRBJ1-5, with D uncertain. The CDR3 totals 15 residues. Germline V gene sequence: CDR1 MGHRA, CDR2 YSYEKL. V gave up 1 base and J gave up 1 base, with 8 bases separating them. The CDR3 coding sequence is TGCGCCAGCAGCCAAGGAGCAGGCAGCAATCAGCCCCAGCATTTT. Its translation: CASSQGAGSNQPQHF.

The chain joins TRBV2 to TRBJ2-7; TRBD1 aligns across 8 bases. Germline CDR1 reads SNHLY; CDR2 reads FYNNEI. V was pared by 10 bases and J by 4 bases, with 9 bases of the junction left unmatched. The CDR3 contains 13 residues. Written as DNA, the CDR3 is TGTGCCATCACGGACAGGGCACAATACGAGCAGTACTTC. Protein sequence: CAITDRAQYEQYF.

J is TRBJ2-1 and V is TRBV5-1; 11 bases fit TRBD1. This CDR3 has 15 residues. J gave up 5 bases and V 4 bases, and 5 bases lay outside the gene matches. Germline V lookup: CDR1 SGHRS, CDR2 YFSETQ. The CDR3 region is CASSRWTGGNNEQFF. CDR3 DNA: TGCGCCAGCAGCCGCTGGACAGGGGGCAACAATGAGCAGTTCTTC.

This chain joins TRBV19 and TRBJ2-1; TRBD1 aligns across 8 bases. The CDR3 is 13 amino acids. Trimming took 4 bases from V and 9 from J; bases not matched to a gene: 5. Germline CDR1 and CDR2: LNHDA and SQIVND (reference sequence). The CDR3 coding sequence is TGTGCCAGTAGTACAGGGGGCTACGGTGAGCAGTTCTTC. Amino acid sequence: CASSTGGYGEQFF.

The chain employs TRBV5-1 and TRBJ2-7; 8 nucleotides align to TRBD2. The V segment lost 1 base and the J segment 3 bases; nucleotides outside the gene matches: 6. The V gene's germline CDR1 is SGHRS and CDR2 YFSETQ. This CDR3 spans 15 amino acids. The CDR3 is CASSLTAGARYEQYF. The CDR3 DNA follows: TGCGCCAGCAGCTTGACAGCGGGAGCGCGCTACGAGCAGTACTTC.